The clone carrying this TCR beta chain has just a few counts. Its matching antigen is unknown. These data belong to a study of CD8+ T cells in alopecia areata. Across the whole study: Treated patients received oral tofacitinib, 5 to 10 mg twice daily. The duration of tofacitinib was 6 to 18 months, with 6 months off drug afterward. Study outcomes and limitations: Elevated clonality characterized lesional scalp relative to normal scalp, particularly in alopecia totalis/universalis. Scalp sequencing captures resident alphabeta T cells of normal skin too.

The authors extracted RNA and reverse transcribed it into cDNA as the sequencing template. Measured with immunoSEQ multiplex PCR; TCRdb has only the in-frame clones, and not every one. This table has about 11,000 clones, 50% to 70% appearing once. Alopecia areata patients had lesional scalp punch biopsies and peripheral blood taken from them. The V and J ends lost 6 bases and 6 bases, in that order; junction bases with no gene match: 4. The germline V gene encodes CDR1 MNHNS and CDR2 SASEGT. There are 15 residues in the CDR3. The rearrangement joins TRBV6-1 to TRBJ2-3, with 15 bases lining up with TRBD2. The TCR was taken from a human donor with alopecia areata. Sequences were derived from skin, sampled at week 0. CDR3 in amino acids: CASSGTSGGSDTQYF. The CDR3 DNA is TGTGCCAGCAGCGGGACTAGCGGGGGGTCGGATACGCAGTATTTT.